Listed here are 26 T cell receptor beta chains from one sample, sequenced in a study of T cell responses to AZD1222 COVID-19 vaccine. Repertoires were generated with immunoSEQ multiplex PCR, while TCRdb's copy carries only in-frame clones and drops some. The table includes some 79,000 clones, 70% to 90% detected once. The material sequenced was peripheral blood, taken 28 days after the second AZD1222 dose. These receptor sequences come from an adult who received the AZD1222 COVID-19 vaccine.

The genes are TRBV6-5 and TRBJ1-1; no clear D gene. Germline CDR1 and CDR2: MNHEY and SVGAGI. CDR3 size: 15 residues. The V end was cut by 7 bases, the J end by 5 bases, with 20 bases between. CDR3 in amino acids: CASKEEEGLRTEAFF. CDR3 nucleotides: TGTGCCAGCAAAGAAGAGGAGGGATTAAGGACTGAAGCTTTCTTT.

This chain joins TRBV24-1 and TRBJ2-5; 11 bases map to TRBD1. CDR1 KGHDR and CDR2 SFDVKD come from the germline V gene. V gave up 4 bases and J gave up 4 bases; unmatched junction bases: 7. The CDR3 has 16 amino acids. Here the CDR3 reads CATSDPRGQGAETQYF. The DNA for the CDR3 is TGTGCCACCAGTGACCCACGAGGACAGGGGGCAGAGACCCAGTACTTC.

This chain uses TRBV9 with TRBJ2-2; D unresolved. V was clipped by 4 bases and J by 1 base, with 14 bases between them. Germline lookup yields CDR1 SGDLS and CDR2 YYNGEE. The CDR3 is made up of 16 amino acids. DNA for the CDR3: TGTGCCAGCAGCCCATCTACATCGCTGAACACCGGGGAGCTGTTTTTT. Translation gives CASSPSTSLNTGELFF.

This chain joins TRBV14 and TRBJ1-1, with D tentatively TRBD1 (5 bases). From germline, CDR1 is SGHDN and CDR2 FVKESK. Trimming cost V 0 bases and J 3 bases, with 11 bases left between them. The CDR3 loop spans 15 amino acids. CDR3 nucleotide sequence: TGTGCCAGCAGCCAAGAACTGGGACGTTACACTGAAGCTTTCTTT. Translating it yields CASSQELGRYTEAFF.

The chain carries TRBV6-1 and TRBJ2-5; 8 positions agree with TRBD1. In germline, CDR1 is MNHNS, CDR2 SASEGT. This CDR3 contains 14 residues. V lost 3 bases, J lost 7 bases, and 7 bases stayed unmatched. The CDR3 loop is CASSDQGAGGTQYF. CDR3 nucleotide sequence: TGTGCCAGCAGTGATCAGGGGGCTGGAGGGACCCAGTACTTC.

The chain carries TRBV19 and TRBJ2-1; D gene uncertain. V lost 9 bases and J 7 bases, leaving 22 bases between the germline ends. The V gene's germline CDR1 is LNHDA and CDR2 SQIVND (reference sequence). This CDR3 comprises 15 residues. CDR3 in DNA: TGTGCCAGCAGTCCCCTTCGGGTTAGCCAGAATGAGCAGTTCTTC. It yields the protein CASSPLRVSQNEQFF. Based on the CDR3 plus reference TRBV19 and TRBJ2-1, the full variable domain is DGGITQSPKYLFRKEGQNVTLSCEQNLNHDAMYWYRQDPGQGLRLIYYSQIVNDFQKGDIAEGYSVSREKKESFPLTVTSAQKNPTAFYLCASSPLRVSQNEQFFGPGTRLTVL.

The chain couples TRBV6-1 to TRBJ1-5; no definite D call. V was pared by 1 base and J by 2 bases, with 9 bases between. The CDR3 has 15 amino acids. Germline CDR1 and CDR2: MNHNS and SASEGT. DNA of the CDR3: TGTGCCAGCAGTGAAGTGGAACAACGCAATCAGCCCCAGCATTTT. This translates into CASSEVEQRNQPQHF.

V and J are TRBV28 and TRBJ2-2, with D tentatively TRBD2 (6 bases). Germline V CDR1 and CDR2: MDHEN, SYDVKM. The CDR3 length is 14 residues. V lost 7 bases to trimming and J lost 5 bases, with 14 bases between them. The CDR3 DNA reads TGTGCCAGCACTTTTACCCTAGCGACCGGGGAGCTGTTTTTT. This sequence encodes CASTFTLATGELFF.

The rearrangement joins TRBV27 to TRBJ1-4, with D possibly TRBD1 on 6 matching bases. Germline V lookup: CDR1 MNHEY, CDR2 SMNVEV (reference sequence). V was pared by 0 bases and J by 7 bases, with 6 bases between. This CDR3 has 13 amino acids. CDR3 residues: CASSLSGAEKLFF. Here the CDR3 DNA reads TGTGCCAGCAGTTTATCGGGGGCTGAAAAACTGTTTTTT.

This sequence joins TRBV6-2 or TRBV6-3 and TRBJ1-5; D gene ambiguous. Trimming took 2 bases from V and 6 from J, leaving 11 bases between them. Germline CDR1 reads MNHEY; CDR2 reads SVGEGT. This CDR3 region has 14 residues. The CDR3: CASSYLSTGQPQHF. CDR3 coding DNA: TGTGCCAGCAGTTACCTGTCGACTGGTCAGCCCCAGCATTTT.

V and J are TRBV7-9 and TRBJ2-7; 11 bases map to TRBD2. Losses at the gene ends were 0 bases for V and 9 bases for J; bases not matched to a gene: 7. From germline, CDR1 is SEHNR and CDR2 FQNEAQ (reference sequence). There are 15 residues in the CDR3. CDR3 bases: TGTGCCAGCAGCTTAGCGGGGACTAGCGGCTCGGGGCAGTACTTC. It specifies CASSLAGTSGSGQYF.

J is TRBJ2-3 and V is TRBV30; TRBD2 agrees at 9 bases. Germline V gives CDR1 GTSNPN, CDR2 SVGIG (reference sequence). The V gene end was trimmed by 2 bases and the J gene end by 4 bases; junction bases not matched to a gene: 13. The CDR3 runs to 17 residues. The CDR3: CAWSLAGVFLSPDTQYF. In nucleotides, the CDR3 is TGTGCCTGGAGTTTAGCGGGGGTATTTCTCTCCCCAGATACGCAGTATTTT.

The chain uses TRBV2 and TRBJ1-1; the D gene is possibly TRBD1 (6 bases). The germline V and J ends were trimmed by 8 bases and 0 bases, with 10 bases remaining between them. The CDR3 has 13 amino acids. Looked up from germline, CDR1 is SNHLY and CDR2 is FYNNEI. The CDR3 sequence: CASRGQMNTEAFF. In nucleotides, the CDR3 is TGTGCCAGCCGAGGACAGATGAACACTGAAGCTTTCTTT.

The rearrangement joins TRBV28 to TRBJ1-1, with TRBD1 matching over 8 bases. V was pared by 4 bases and J by 7 bases, with 5 bases of the junction left unmatched. Germline values: CDR1 MDHEN, CDR2 SYDVKM. The CDR3 runs to 13 residues. This CDR3 reads CASSSGGLVEAFF. CDR3 coding DNA: TGTGCCAGCAGTTCAGGGGGCCTTGTTGAAGCTTTCTTT.

The CDR3 reads CASSAPGGNTEAFF. The CDR3 region has the DNA TGTGCCAGCAGTGCCCCCGGGGGGAACACTGAAGCTTTCTTT. The chain uses TRBV28 and TRBJ1-1; weak D call: TRBD1 (5 bases). CDR1 and CDR2 (germline): MDHEN, SYDVKM. The CDR3 is 14 residues long. Trimming removed 5 bases at V and 1 base at J, with 11 bases between.

This clone was found once. The chain combines TRBV9 with TRBJ2-1; 7 bases match TRBD2. Per the germline V gene, CDR1 is SGDLS and CDR2 is YYNGEE. CDR3 length: 13 residues. Trimming cost V 3 bases and J 4 bases; bases outside gene matches: 1. CDR3 DNA: TGTGCCAGCAGCGCGGGGGGTTACAATGAGCAGTTCTTC. This codes for CASSAGGYNEQFF. The full variable domain, rest sourced from reference TRBV9 and TRBJ2-1, is DSGVTQTPKHLITATGQRVTLRCSPRSGDLSVYWYQQSLDQGLQFLIQYYNGEERAKGNILERFSAQQFPDLHSELNLSSLELGDSALYFCASSAGGYNEQFFGPGTRLTVL.

This chain uses TRBV28 with TRBJ1-2, with D uncertain. Germline values: CDR1 MDHEN, CDR2 SYDVKM. This CDR3 contains 12 residues. Trimming shortened V by 3 bases and J by 4 bases, and 6 bases separated the two germline ends. CDR3 region: CASSLTTYGYTF. The CDR3 bases are TGTGCCAGCAGTTTGACAACCTATGGCTACACCTTC.

The chain is built from TRBV20-1 and TRBJ1-3; TRBD1 might be the D (6 bases). This CDR3 has 15 residues. Between the trimmed V and J ends, which lost 3 bases and 0 bases, there was a span of 12 bases. Looked up from germline, CDR1 is DFQATT and CDR2 is SNEGSKA (reference sequence). The CDR3 spells CSASRGASSGNTIYF. The CDR3 DNA follows: TGCAGTGCTAGTAGGGGGGCCAGCTCTGGAAACACCATATATTTT.

This clone showed up just a few times. This chain connects TRBV11-3 to TRBJ2-3; 15 bases line up with TRBD2. V lost 2 bases, J lost 4 bases, and 13 bases stayed unmatched. Germline V gene sequence: CDR1 SGHNT, CDR2 YENEEA. The CDR3 runs to 20 residues. The CDR3 sequence: CASSLNSRSGLAGGADTQYF. The CDR3, as DNA: TGTGCCAGCAGCTTAAATTCTCGCTCGGGACTAGCGGGGGGCGCAGATACGCAGTATTTT.

The V and J genes are TRBV7-2 and TRBJ1-6; D gene ambiguous. Trimming took off 5 bases at V and 10 bases at J, with 21 bases between the two ends. Looked up from germline, CDR1 is SGHTA and CDR2 is FQGNSA. The CDR3 contains 16 residues. The CDR3 DNA follows: TGTGCCAGCAGCCCCCTTGGGAGTTTATTCTACTCACCCCTCCACTTT. Its translation: CASSPLGSLFYSPLHF.

On this clone itself: A clone one base away is much larger, so this may be a read error. This chain links TRBV7-8 with TRBJ1-2, with 9 bases that match TRBD1. With 3 bases clipped from V and 7 bases from J, the junction kept 0 bases outside the gene matches. CDR1 and CDR2 from the germline V gene are SGHVS and FQNEAQ. The CDR3 runs to 12 residues. CDR3 sequence reads: CASSLTGGGYTF. CDR3 nucleotide sequence: TGTGCCAGCAGCTTGACAGGGGGTGGCTACACCTTC.

The chain couples TRBV5-1 to TRBJ1-1; no firm D call. The CDR3 totals 14 residues. V was cut by 2 bases and J by 0 bases, with 8 bases left in between. CDR1 is SGHRS and CDR2 is YFSETQ in the germline V gene. The CDR3 coding sequence is TGCGCCAGCAGCTTAAGCGGCATGAACACTGAAGCTTTCTTT. Its protein product is CASSLSGMNTEAFF.

Worth noting for this clone: The sample holds other DNA sequences that translate to the same CDR3. This chain joins TRBV12-3 or TRBV12-4 and TRBJ2-1, with 8 nucleotides matching TRBD2. Unmatched junction bases numbered 7, after V lost 11 bases and J lost 4 bases. This CDR3 is built from 13 residues. The CDR3 region has the DNA TGTGCCTCCGGGGGGGGACTATACAATGAGCAGTTCTTC. Translation: CASGGGLYNEQFF.

The chain has TRBV4-2 and TRBJ2-1; 14 bases agree with TRBD2. Germline loops: CDR1 LGHNA, CDR2 YNFKEQ. The CDR3 runs to 20 residues. The junction had 15 bases not matched to a gene; V was cut back by 0 bases and J by 8 bases. The CDR3 protein is CASSQESPLGLAGVRDEQFF. The CDR3, as DNA: TGTGCCAGCAGCCAAGAATCCCCCCTGGGACTAGCGGGAGTAAGGGATGAGCAGTTCTTC.

The chain couples TRBV7-2 to TRBJ1-6, with TRBD1 identical over 7 bases. This CDR3 region has 14 residues. With V trimmed by 5 bases and J by 8 bases, 6 bases remained unmatched. Germline CDR1 reads SGHTA; CDR2 reads FQGNSA. The CDR3 protein is CASSHGQAHSPLHF. CDR3 in DNA: TGTGCCAGCAGCCACGGACAGGCGCATTCACCCCTCCACTTT.

This sequence joins TRBV6-2 or TRBV6-3 and TRBJ2-1, with D maybe TRBD2 (6 bases). Trimming removed 4 bases from V and 8 bases from J, with 12 bases in between. This CDR3 is 13 amino acids long. Per the germline V gene, CDR1 is MNHEY and CDR2 is SVGEGT. CDR3 residues: CASSSPPSDEQFF. The DNA of the CDR3 is TGTGCCAGCAGTTCCCCCCCTAGCGATGAGCAGTTCTTC.